This record concerns one T cell receptor (beta chain) sequence. No antigen is known for it. This sample was included in a study of Ad26.COV2.S vaccination and SARS-CoV-2 variants. Study at large: A COV1001 Ad26.COV2.S trial-arm participant provided the sample. Study findings and constraints: Individuals receiving vaccine had higher spike-specific TCR breadth than placebo recipients did.

Generated by immunoSEQ multiplex PCR, the TCRdb table keeps only in-frame clones and is missing some. The repertoire includes about 470,000 clones, about 92% of them detected once, and 4.3% sits in the top ten. There are 16 residues in the CDR3. Treatment described: roughly 18 received Ad26.COV2.S at low or high dose, single or two shots; 5 received placebo; per-sample allocation not given. Sampling was done on day 63 after the first vaccine or placebo injection. The TCR comes from a person aged 18-65 years who received the Ad26.COV2.S COVID-19 vaccine or a placebo. The sequencing here drew on peripheral blood, taken in a trial of Ad26.COV2.S vaccine versus placebo. V and J are TRBV21-1 and TRBJ1-4; the table's D gene call, TRBD1, was not cross checked with the DNA. TRBV21-1 is a listed pseudogene. The CDR3 loop is CASPQGGDRVPEKLFF. For the CDR3, the DNA is TGTGCCAGCCCCCAGGGAGGGGACAGGGTGCCTGAAAAACTGTTTTTT.